This T cell receptor (beta chain) was documented in a study of immune evolution from preneoplasia to lung adenocarcinoma. V was clipped by 11 bases and J by 2 bases, with 12 bases between them. The CDR3 contains 12 residues. Germline CDR1 is MNHNS and CDR2 is SASEGT. General study results and limits: Clonality was highest in normal lung, lower in later-stage lesions apparently.

Resections took place in Japan or China from the mid-2010s to the late 2010s. On this clone itself: The antigen is not known.

The data were produced by immunoSEQ multiplex PCR, yet TCRdb's version contains in-frame clones alone and is incomplete. Altogether about 5,200 clones are present, nearly 80% being singletons, with the ten largest covering about 25%. V gene TRBV6-1 combines with J gene TRBJ1-2, with D possibly matching TRBD1 (6 bases). The sequence was obtained from a person aged 55 to 75 with lung adenocarcinoma. Sequencing was carried out using FFPE normal lung tissue adjacent to the tumor. CDR3 amino acids: CAARDTNYGYTF. CDR3 DNA sequence: TGTGCCGCTAGGGACACCAACTATGGCTACACCTTC.